A selection of T cell receptor beta chains follows, all from one sample in a study of cytomegalovirus exposure and HLA in healthy donors. Assay: immunoSEQ multiplex PCR; the TCRdb copy retains only in-frame clones and omits some. The sample shows fewer than 200,000 clones, and 5.5% to 7.5% sits with its ten largest clones. Sequencing input: PBMCs. These receptors all stem from a man aged 30 to 39 in good health and CMV-seronegative. Each CDR3 is given with its conserved first and last residue. Each record gives: J gene, V gene, D gene, CDR3 DNA, CDR3 protein. The D gene is left open where the match is weak.

J: TRBJ1-4
V: TRBV7-9
D: TRBD1
DNA: TGTGCCAGCAGCCGCCGAGACAGGGTAGATGAAAAACTGTTTTTT
CDR3: CASSRRDRVDEKLFF

J: TRBJ2-5
V: TRBV4-1
D: .
DNA: TGCGCCAGCAGCCAAGAAAACAGACAGGAGACCCAGTACTTC
CDR3: CASSQENRQETQYF

J: TRBJ2-5
V: TRBV30
D: .
DNA: TGTGCCTGGAGTGTCTACCGACAAGAGACCCAGTACTTC
CDR3: CAWSVYRQETQYF

J: TRBJ1-2
V: TRBV9
D: TRBD1
DNA: TGTGCCAGCAGCGCGGGGACAGCAGGAGCCTATGGCTACACCTTC
CDR3: CASSAGTAGAYGYTF

J: TRBJ2-1
V: TRBV5-1
D: .
DNA: TGCGCCAGCAGCCAGGGAAGATTCCTCAATGAGCAGTTCTTC
CDR3: CASSQGRFLNEQFF

J: TRBJ1-6
V: TRBV30
D: TRBD1
DNA: TGTGCCTGGAGTGTCCGGGACAGTAATTCACCCCTCCACTTT
CDR3: CAWSVRDSNSPLHF

J: TRBJ2-7
V: TRBV10-3
D: .
DNA: TGTGCCATCAGTGAGGAAGTTGAAGGGGGAAATCTCTTC
CDR3: CAISEEVEGGNLF

J: TRBJ2-5
V: TRBV5-1
D: .
DNA: TGCGCCAGCAGCTTATCCGGGACTGCGGGAGAGACCCAGTACTTC
CDR3: CASSLSGTAGETQYF

J: TRBJ1-2
V: TRBV20-1
D: .
DNA: TGCAGTGCTAGAGGACTCTATGGCTACACCTTC
CDR3: CSARGLYGYTF

J: TRBJ2-3
V: TRBV5-1
D: TRBD2
DNA: TGCGCCAGCAGCATTGGAAGACTAGCGGGGGGCACAGATACGCAGTATTTT
CDR3: CASSIGRLAGGTDTQYF

J: TRBJ2-1
V: TRBV5-1
D: TRBD1
DNA: TGCGCCAGCAGCCCCCAAGGGACAGTTAATGAGCAGTTCTTC
CDR3: CASSPQGTVNEQFF

J: TRBJ2-5
V: TRBV30
D: TRBD2
DNA: TGTGCCTGGAGTGATCTAGCGGGGATTCTTCAAGAGACCCAGTACTTC
CDR3: CAWSDLAGILQETQYF

J: TRBJ1-1
V: TRBV19
D: .
DNA: TGTGCCAGTACCCCACTTGGTGTAGTCACTGAAGCTTTCTTT
CDR3: CASTPLGVVTEAFF

J: TRBJ1-4
V: TRBV30
D: .
DNA: TGTGCCTGGAAGCTCCTAGAGAATGAAAAACTGTTTTTT
CDR3: CAWKLLENEKLFF

J: TRBJ1-5
V: TRBV16
D: .
DNA: TGTGCCAGCAGCCATGAGCGCAGAAGCAATCAGCCCCAGCATTTT
CDR3: CASSHERRSNQPQHF

J: TRBJ2-1
V: TRBV18
D: .
DNA: TGTGCCAGCTCACCACCGGCGGGGGCCGACAATGAGCAGTTCTTC
CDR3: CASSPPAGADNEQFF

J: TRBJ1-1
V: TRBV13
D: .
DNA: TGTGCCAGCAGCTTATCAACAGGCTTCATGAACACTGAAGCTTTCTTT
CDR3: CASSLSTGFMNTEAFF

J: TRBJ2-5
V: TRBV5-1
D: .
DNA: TGCGCCAGCAGCTTGATTGGCGGGGACCGGGAGACCCAGTACTTC
CDR3: CASSLIGGDRETQYF

J: TRBJ1-1
V: TRBV28
D: .
DNA: TGTGCCAGCAGTTTGGGTTTAACAGGGATTGACTTGAACACTGAAGCTTTCTTT
CDR3: CASSLGLTGIDLNTEAFF

J: TRBJ1-2
V: TRBV30
D: TRBD1
DNA: TGTGCCTGGAGGGCGACAGGGTTGGCCTATGGCTACACCTTC
CDR3: CAWRATGLAYGYTF

J: TRBJ1-4
V: TRBV27
D: TRBD1
DNA: TGTGCCAGCAGTCTGGGACAGACTAATGAAAAACTGTTTTTT
CDR3: CASSLGQTNEKLFF

J: TRBJ1-6
V: TRBV7-6
D: TRBD1
DNA: TGTGCCAGCACCCTGGGACAGCCCTGGTCACCCCTCCACTTT
CDR3: CASTLGQPWSPLHF

J: TRBJ1-2
V: TRBV19
D: .
DNA: TGTGCCAGTAGTCCCTGGGGGGGCGCTAACTATGGCTACACCTTC
CDR3: CASSPWGGANYGYTF

J: TRBJ2-7
V: TRBV19
D: .
DNA: TGTGCCAGCGGCAAGTGGGGAGGAACCTACGAGCAGTACTTC
CDR3: CASGKWGGTYEQYF

J: TRBJ2-3
V: TRBV4-1
D: TRBD1
DNA: TGCGCCAGCAGCCCGGACAGGGTAACAGATACGCAGTATTTT
CDR3: CASSPDRVTDTQYF

J: TRBJ2-7
V: TRBV5-4
D: .
DNA: TGTGCCAGCTCGCCCGGGGGGCCCTACGAGCAGTACTTC
CDR3: CASSPGGPYEQYF

J: TRBJ2-3
V: TRBV14
D: .
DNA: TGTGCCAGCAGCCAAGAATCGAGCGGGTGGGTTCCAGATACGCAGTATTTT
CDR3: CASSQESSGWVPDTQYF

J: TRBJ1-4
V: TRBV6-1
D: TRBD1
DNA: TGTGCCAGCAGGGACAGGGGAGGTGAAAAACTGTTTTTT
CDR3: CASRDRGGEKLFF

J: TRBJ1-1
V: TRBV27
D: TRBD1
DNA: TGTGCCAGCAGTGCAACAGGGGGCATCACTGAAGCTTTCTTT
CDR3: CASSATGGITEAFF

J: TRBJ2-1
V: TRBV5-6
D: .
DNA: TGTGCCAGCAGTCGCCTTAAGGGGGAGGGCCAAAGCTCCTACAATGAGCAGTTCTTC
CDR3: CASSRLKGEGQSSYNEQFF

J: TRBJ2-1
V: TRBV5-4
D: TRBD1
DNA: TGTGCCAGCAGCCGTCCCGGGACAGTGAACAATGAGCAGTTCTTC
CDR3: CASSRPGTVNNEQFF

J: TRBJ2-1
V: TRBV6-6
D: TRBD2
DNA: TGTGCCAGCAGTTACTCCGGGACTACGATCCCCAATGAGCAGTTCTTC
CDR3: CASSYSGTTIPNEQFF

J: TRBJ2-1
V: TRBV28
D: TRBD1
DNA: TGTGCCAGCACCTCCGGACAGGGGGCGTACAATGAGCAGTTCTTC
CDR3: CASTSGQGAYNEQFF

J: TRBJ2-6
V: TRBV29-1
D: .
DNA: TGCAGCGTTGAAACAGGCTCTGGGGCCAACGTCCTGACTTTC
CDR3: CSVETGSGANVLTF

J: TRBJ2-5
V: TRBV5-1
D: .
DNA: TGCGCCAGCAGCGGTACAGGGTTGGAGACCCAGTACTTC
CDR3: CASSGTGLETQYF

J: TRBJ1-2
V: TRBV7-8
D: .
DNA: TGTGCCAGCAGCTCTAGGGGGTCCGATGGCTACACCTTC
CDR3: CASSSRGSDGYTF

J: TRBJ2-3
V: TRBV29-1
D: TRBD2
DNA: TGCAGCGCTCGGACTAGCGGTTTCACAGATACGCAGTATTTT
CDR3: CSARTSGFTDTQYF

J: TRBJ2-7
V: TRBV7-9
D: TRBD1
DNA: TGTGCCAGCAGCTCGGGACAGGGGGCGCCGTCTCGGCACGAGCAGTACTTC
CDR3: CASSSGQGAPSRHEQYF

J: TRBJ1-4
V: TRBV9
D: .
DNA: TGTGCCAGCTCCCGAGGGACAAGTCATAATGAAAAACTGTTTTTT
CDR3: CASSRGTSHNEKLFF

J: TRBJ1-2
V: TRBV6-5
D: .
DNA: TGTGCCAGCACCATTGGGGGCCAGGGCTACACCTTC
CDR3: CASTIGGQGYTF

J: TRBJ2-7
V: TRBV2
D: .
DNA: TGTGCCAGCAGTGAGTATCAGGGCAACCCCTACGAGCAGTACTTC
CDR3: CASSEYQGNPYEQYF

J: TRBJ1-3
V: TRBV5-1
D: .
DNA: TGCGCCAGCAGTTTAAGTGCCGAGGGATACTCTGGAAACACCATATATTTT
CDR3: CASSLSAEGYSGNTIYF

J: TRBJ1-2
V: TRBV7-9
D: .
DNA: TGTGCCAGCAGCTTAGACGGGGGGGGCTCGAACTATGGCTACACCTTC
CDR3: CASSLDGGGSNYGYTF

J: TRBJ2-7
V: TRBV6-5
D: .
DNA: TGTGCCAGCAGGTCGGACGGGACCTACGAGCAGTACTTC
CDR3: CASRSDGTYEQYF

J: TRBJ2-3
V: TRBV5-1
D: .
DNA: TGCGCCAGCGGGCAGCCTAGCACAGATACGCAGTATTTT
CDR3: CASGQPSTDTQYF

J: TRBJ2-3
V: TRBV9
D: .
DNA: TGTGCCAGCAGCGTGGACTGGGGCACAGATACGCAGTATTTT
CDR3: CASSVDWGTDTQYF

J: TRBJ2-7
V: TRBV4-1
D: TRBD1
DNA: TGCGCCAGCAGCCGGAGGACAGGGGCCTACGAGCAGTACTTC
CDR3: CASSRRTGAYEQYF

J: TRBJ2-1
V: TRBV5-4
D: .
DNA: TGTGCCAGCAGCTTGGCCTCCGGACAGAACAATGAGCAGTTCTTC
CDR3: CASSLASGQNNEQFF

J: TRBJ1-6
V: TRBV6-5
D: .
DNA: TGTGCCAGCAGTGAAGATAGTATTAATTCACCCCTCCACTTT
CDR3: CASSEDSINSPLHF

J: TRBJ1-1
V: TRBV19
D: .
DNA: TGTGCCAGTAGTATCGGTAGGGCGGGGGCTTTCTTT
CDR3: CASSIGRAGAFF

J: TRBJ1-2
V: TRBV18
D: .
DNA: TGTGCCAGCTCACCGAGTAACTATGGCTACACCTTC
CDR3: CASSPSNYGYTF

J: TRBJ2-1
V: TRBV28
D: TRBD2
DNA: TGTGCCAGCAGTTCGCTAGCGGGCCGCTACAATGAGCAGTTCTTC
CDR3: CASSSLAGRYNEQFF

J: TRBJ1-5
V: TRBV6-1
D: TRBD1
DNA: TGTGCCAGCAGTTCCGGGACAGTGAACAATCAGCCCCAGCATTTT
CDR3: CASSSGTVNNQPQHF

J: TRBJ1-5
V: TRBV6-6
D: .
DNA: TGTGCCAGCACCCCCGACTCGTCTAGCAATCAGCCCCAGCATTTT
CDR3: CASTPDSSSNQPQHF

J: TRBJ2-3
V: TRBV27
D: TRBD2
DNA: TGTGCCAGCAGTTCGCGACTAGCGCATAGCACAGATACGCAGTATTTT
CDR3: CASSSRLAHSTDTQYF

J: TRBJ1-1
V: TRBV6-5
D: .
DNA: TGTGCCAGCAGTTACTCGGGACAATTTGAAGCTTTCTTT
CDR3: CASSYSGQFEAFF

J: TRBJ2-7
V: TRBV28
D: TRBD1
DNA: TGTGCCAGCAGTTTCTCTGTTGGGACAGGTCACTTC
CDR3: CASSFSVGTGHF

J: TRBJ2-7
V: TRBV30
D: TRBD2
DNA: TGTGCCTGGAGTGTTGGGACTAGCTCCTACGAGCAGTACTTC
CDR3: CAWSVGTSSYEQYF